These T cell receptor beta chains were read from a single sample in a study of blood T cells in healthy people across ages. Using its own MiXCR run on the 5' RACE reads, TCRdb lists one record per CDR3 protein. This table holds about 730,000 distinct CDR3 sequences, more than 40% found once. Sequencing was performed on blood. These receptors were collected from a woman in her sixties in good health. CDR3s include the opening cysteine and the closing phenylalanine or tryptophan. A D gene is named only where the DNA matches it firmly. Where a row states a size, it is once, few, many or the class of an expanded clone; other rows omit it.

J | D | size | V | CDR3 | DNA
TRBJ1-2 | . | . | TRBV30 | CAWSVHGNYGYTF | TGTGCCTGGAGTGTACACGGGAACTATGGCTACACCTTC
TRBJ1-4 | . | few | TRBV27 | CASKDRLVEKLFF | TGTGCCAGCAAAGACCGCCTTGTAGAAAAACTGTTTTTT
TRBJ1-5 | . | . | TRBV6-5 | CASSHSSYQPQHF | TGTGCCAGCAGCCATTCCTCTTATCAGCCCCAGCATTTT
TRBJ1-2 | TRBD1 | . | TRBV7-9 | CASSPEPGQDHGYTF | TGTGCCAGCAGCCCGGAACCGGGACAGGACCATGGCTACACCTTC
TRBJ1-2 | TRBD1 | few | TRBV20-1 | CSASDRDGYTF | TGCAGTGCTAGTGACAGGGATGGCTACACCTTC
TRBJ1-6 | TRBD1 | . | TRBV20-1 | CSARDPGTAPGHLHF | TGCAGTGCTAGAGATCCCGGGACAGCCCCTGGTCACCTCCACTTT
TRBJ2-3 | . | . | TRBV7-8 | CASSFFRADTQYF | TGTGCCAGCAGCTTCTTTAGGGCAGATACGCAGTATTTT
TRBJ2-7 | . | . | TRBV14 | CASSQGGSTYEQYF | TGTGCCAGCAGTCAAGGTGGCAGCACCTACGAGCAGTACTTC
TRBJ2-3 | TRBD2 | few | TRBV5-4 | CASSFLAGVRFSTDTQYF | TGTGCCAGCAGCTTCCTAGCGGGGGTCCGGTTTAGCACAGATACGCAGTATTTT
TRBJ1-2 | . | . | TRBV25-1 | CASSATVGGTSGYGYTF | TGTGCCAGCAGTGCGACAGTTGGGGGGACGAGTGGGTATGGCTACACCTTC
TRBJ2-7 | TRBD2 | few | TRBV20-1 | CSARDPQREYEQYF | TGCAGTGCTAGAGACCCCCAGCGGGAGTACGAGCAGTACTTC
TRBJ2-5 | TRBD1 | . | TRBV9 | CASSERGLRETQYF | TGTGCCAGCAGCGAAAGGGGGCTCCGTGAGACCCAGTACTTC
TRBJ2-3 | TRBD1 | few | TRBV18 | CASSPGQGAGDTQYF | TGTGCCAGCTCACCGGGACAGGGGGCTGGAGATACGCAGTATTTT
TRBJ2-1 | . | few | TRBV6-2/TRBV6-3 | CASSYRGDEQFF | TGTGCCAGCAGTTACAGGGGCGATGAGCAGTTCTTC
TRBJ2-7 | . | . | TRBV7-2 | CASSLWRSSYEQYF | TGTGCCAGCAGCTTATGGCGGAGCTCCTACGAGCAGTACTTC
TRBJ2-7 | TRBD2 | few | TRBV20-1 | CSASGSGSPYEQYF | TGCAGTGCTAGTGGGAGCGGGAGCCCCTACGAGCAGTACTTC
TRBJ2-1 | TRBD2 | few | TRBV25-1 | CASSDGSGGSLHNEQFF | TGTGCCAGCAGTGATGGTAGCGGGGGTTCCCTTCACAATGAGCAGTTCTTC
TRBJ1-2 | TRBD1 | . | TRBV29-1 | CSPRDRMNYGYTF | TGCAGCCCTAGGGACAGGATGAACTATGGCTACACCTTC
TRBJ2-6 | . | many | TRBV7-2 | CASSLVSLSGANVLTF | TGTGCCAGCAGCTTGGTGTCCTTGTCGGGGGCCAACGTCCTGACTTTC
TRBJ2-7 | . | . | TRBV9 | CASSVGARRGDEQYF | TGTGCCAGCAGCGTAGGAGCCCGAAGGGGGGATGAGCAGTACTTC
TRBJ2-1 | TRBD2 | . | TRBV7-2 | CVSSLASGRRNEQFF | TGTGTCAGCAGCTTAGCTAGCGGGCGAAGGAATGAGCAGTTCTTC
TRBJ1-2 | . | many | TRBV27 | CASSLSWQDDGYTF | TGTGCCAGCAGTTTATCCTGGCAGGATGATGGCTACACCTTC
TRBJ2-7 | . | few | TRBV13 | CASSFRGAAHEQYF | TGTGCCAGCAGCTTCAGGGGGGCGGCCCACGAGCAGTACTTC
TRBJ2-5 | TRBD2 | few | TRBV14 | CASSQGDTSGGAETQYF | TGTGCCAGCAGCCAAGGAGATACTAGCGGGGGGGCAGAGACCCAGTACTTC
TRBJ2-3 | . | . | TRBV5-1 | CASSRDLESTDTQYF | TGCGCCAGCAGCCGGGACTTGGAGAGCACAGATACGCAGTATTTT
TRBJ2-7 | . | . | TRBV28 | CAGRLDGSSYEQYF | TGTGCCGGCAGGTTAGACGGGAGCTCCTACGAGCAGTACTTC
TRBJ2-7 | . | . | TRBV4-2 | CASKGATVSYEQYF | TGTGCCAGCAAAGGGGCGACTGTTTCCTACGAGCAGTACTTC
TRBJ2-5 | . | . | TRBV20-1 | CSVLDGTNEQYF | TGCAGTGTCTTGGACGGAACCAATGAGCAGTACTTC
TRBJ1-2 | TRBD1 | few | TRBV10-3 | CAISEYRGDYGYTF | TGTGCCATCAGTGAGTACAGGGGTGACTATGGCTACACCTTC
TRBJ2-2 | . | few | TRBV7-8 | CASSLGRVGSGELFF | TGTGCCAGCAGCTTAGGAAGGGTTGGGTCCGGGGAGCTGTTTTTT
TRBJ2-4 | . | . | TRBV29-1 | CGALREGTKNIQYF | TGCGGTGCATTGCGAGAGGGGACCAAAAACATTCAGTACTTC
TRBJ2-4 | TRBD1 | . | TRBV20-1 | CSAKPGQVQLAKNIQYF | TGCAGTGCTAAACCGGGACAGGTCCAATTAGCCAAAAACATTCAGTACTTC
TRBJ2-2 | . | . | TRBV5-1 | CASSLRQDGLGELFF | TGCGCCAGCAGCTTGCGGCAAGATGGTTTAGGGGAGCTGTTTTTT
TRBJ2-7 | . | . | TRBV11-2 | CASSLSRQGLREQYF | TGTGCCAGCAGCTTATCCAGGCAGGGGTTAAGGGAGCAGTACTTC
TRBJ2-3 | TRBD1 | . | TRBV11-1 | CASSLSGTGADTQYF | TGTGCCAGCAGCTTATCTGGGACAGGGGCAGATACGCAGTATTTT
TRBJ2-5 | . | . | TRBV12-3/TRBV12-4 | CASRLGGTNEQYF | TGTGCCAGCAGATTAGGTGGGACGAATGAGCAGTACTTC
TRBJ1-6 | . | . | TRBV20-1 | CSARGRGRSYNSPLHF | TGCAGTGCTAGAGGGAGGGGTAGGTCCTATAATTCACCCCTCCACTTT
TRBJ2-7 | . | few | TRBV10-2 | CASSEAGGSYEQYF | TGCGCCAGCAGTGAGGCAGGCGGGTCCTACGAGCAGTACTTC
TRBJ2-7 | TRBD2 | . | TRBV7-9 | CASSLGLADGYEQYF | TGTGCCAGCAGCTTAGGACTAGCGGATGGGTACGAGCAGTACTTC
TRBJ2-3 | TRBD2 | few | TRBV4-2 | CASSQLQLAGVTDTQYF | TGTGCCAGCAGCCAACTCCAACTCGCGGGAGTAACAGATACGCAGTATTTT
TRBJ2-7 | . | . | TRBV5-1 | CASSPDRTEQYF | TGCGCCAGCAGTCCCGACAGGACCGAGCAGTACTTC
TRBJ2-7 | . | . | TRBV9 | CASSTTSAGLEQYF | TGTGCCAGCAGCACCACCTCGGCGGGTCTCGAGCAGTACTTC
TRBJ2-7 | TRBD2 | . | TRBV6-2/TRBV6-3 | CASSYLAGAPNEQYF | TGTGCCAGCAGTTACCTAGCGGGAGCCCCCAATGAGCAGTACTTC
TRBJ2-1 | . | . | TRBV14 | CASSQDTLAPNLQQFF | TGTGCCAGCAGCCAAGATACCCTAGCGCCCAACCTACAGCAGTTCTTC
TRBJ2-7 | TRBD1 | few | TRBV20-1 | CSALTRTGDAGQYF | TGCAGTGCTCTTACGAGGACAGGGGATGCTGGGCAGTACTTC
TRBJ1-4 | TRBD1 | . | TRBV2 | CATSDRGDEKLFF | TGTGCCACTTCGGACAGGGGGGACGAAAAACTGTTTTTT
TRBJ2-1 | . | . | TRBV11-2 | CASSPLVEGRGGPVNRYNEQFF | TGTGCCAGCAGCCCCCTGGTTGAAGGGAGAGGGGGACCGGTCAACCGATACAATGAGCAGTTCTTC
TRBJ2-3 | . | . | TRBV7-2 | CASSTGGGADTQYF | TGTGCCAGCAGCACGGGGGGCGGCGCAGATACGCAGTATTTT
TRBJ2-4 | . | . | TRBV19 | CASIGENIQYF | TGTGCCAGTATAGGGGAAAACATTCAGTACTTC
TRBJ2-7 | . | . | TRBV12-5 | CASGLVGIGDTFYEQYF | TGTGCTAGTGGTTTGGTTGGGATCGGGGACACATTCTACGAGCAGTACTTC
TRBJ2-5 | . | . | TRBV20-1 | CSAQLARETQYF | TGCAGTGCCCAGCTAGCACGGGAGACCCAGTACTTC
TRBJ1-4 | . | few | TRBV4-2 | CASSQEGRQAGEKLFF | TGTGCCAGCAGCCAAGAGGGGCGGCAGGCTGGTGAAAAACTGTTTTTT
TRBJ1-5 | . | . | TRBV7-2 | CASSLALGAGNQPQHF | TGTGCCAGCAGCTTAGCGCTGGGGGCAGGCAATCAGCCCCAGCATTTT
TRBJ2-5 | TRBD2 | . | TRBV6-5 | CASSILAGRETQYF | TGTGCCAGCAGTATACTAGCGGGGCGGGAGACCCAGTACTTC
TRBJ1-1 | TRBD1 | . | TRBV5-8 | CASSLWSGTGLLNTEAFF | TGTGCCAGCAGCTTGTGGTCGGGGACAGGGCTTTTGAACACTGAAGCTTTCTTT